The 7 T cell receptor beta chains below were found in one sample sequenced in a study of shared clonotypes between healthy human individuals. The assay was immunoSEQ multiplex PCR, and TCRdb's table has in-frame clones only and misses some. The table has roughly 1,800,000 clones, approximately 95% seen once. Naivety among CD8 cells was defined by CD45RO negativity and positive CCR7 selection, thereby excluding terminally differentiated effector memory CD45RA+ cells. The source material was naive CD8+ T cells sorted from blood. The receptor source for this set is a man aged 18-30 years in good health.

Notes on this clone: The sample carries other DNA sequences with the same CDR3. The gene calls are TRBV4-1 and TRBJ1-1; D remains unclear. This CDR3 is 15 amino acids long. Per the germline V gene, CDR1 is MGHRA and CDR2 is YSYEKL. V lost 1 base, J lost 2 bases, and 11 bases lay in between. CDR3 residues: CASSQVGVGNTEAFF. In DNA form, the CDR3 reads TGCGCCAGCAGCCAAGTTGGCGTGGGTAACACTGAAGCTTTCTTT.

This clone has a count of ten or more. Within the sample, other DNA sequences also encode this same CDR3. V gene TRBV2 combines with J gene TRBJ1-2; D possibly corresponds to TRBD1 (6 bases). V was clipped by 6 bases and J by 0 bases, with 8 bases between them. This CDR3 has 13 residues. The germline V gene has CDR1 SNHLY and CDR2 FYNNEI. CDR3 bases: TGTGCCAGCAGGGACAGACCTAACTATGGCTACACCTTC. This encodes CASRDRPNYGYTF.

The chain links TRBV25-1 to TRBJ2-5; D may be TRBD1 or TRBD2 (5 bases each). The CDR3 totals 15 residues. The V gene lost 4 bases and the J gene lost 2 bases, with 14 bases spanning the gap. Germline V lookup: CDR1 MGHDK, CDR2 SYGVNS. The CDR3 sequence: CASSVGWGIQETQYF. CDR3 DNA sequence: TGTGCCAGCAGTGTAGGATGGGGGATTCAAGAGACCCAGTACTTC.

V and J are TRBV11-2 and TRBJ2-7; 7 bases line up with TRBD2. The germline V gene has CDR1 SGHAT and CDR2 FQNNGV. The CDR3 extends over 16 amino acids. Trimming removed 0 bases from V and 0 bases from J; junction bases left unmatched: 5. DNA for the CDR3: TGTGCCAGCAGCTTAGAGGCGACTAGCTTCTCCTACGAGCAGTACTTC. Amino acid sequence: CASSLEATSFSYEQYF.

The rearrangement links TRBV5-8 to TRBJ2-7; TRBD1 aligns across 8 bases. Germline trimming cut 4 bases from V and 3 bases from J; bases unmatched to any gene: 6. Germline V gene data show CDR1 as SGHTS and CDR2 as YDEGEE. CDR3 length equals 14 residues. The CDR3 is CASSVGTGSYEQYF. The CDR3 DNA reads as TGTGCCAGCAGCGTGGGGACAGGTAGCTACGAGCAGTACTTC. Together with reference TRBV5-8 and TRBJ2-7, the CDR3 gives the full variable domain: EAGVTQSPTHLIKTRGQQATLRCSPISGHTSVYWYQQALGLGLQFLLWYDEGEERNRGNFPPRFSGRQFPNYSSELNVNALELEDSALYLCASSVGTGSYEQYFGPGTRLTVT.

The chain uses TRBV6-1 and TRBJ1-4, with D tentatively TRBD1 (5 bases). Trimming removed 8 bases at V and 5 bases at J, with 9 bases between. The CDR3 runs 12 residues. CDR1 is MNHNS, CDR2 SASEGT, per germline. The chain's CDR3 is CASSPGNEKLFF. In nucleotides, the CDR3 is TGTGCCAGCTCGCCAGGGAATGAAAAACTGTTTTTT.

The V gene is TRBV15, the J gene TRBJ1-1; D ambiguous. The V gene's germline CDR1 is LNHNV and CDR2 YYDKDF (reference sequence). V lost 5 bases to trimming and J lost 5 bases, with 15 bases between them. This CDR3 comprises 14 residues. In DNA form, the CDR3 reads TGTGCCACCAGCGATCGCTACCGGGAGACTGAAGCTTTCTTT. Its translation: CATSDRYRETEAFF.